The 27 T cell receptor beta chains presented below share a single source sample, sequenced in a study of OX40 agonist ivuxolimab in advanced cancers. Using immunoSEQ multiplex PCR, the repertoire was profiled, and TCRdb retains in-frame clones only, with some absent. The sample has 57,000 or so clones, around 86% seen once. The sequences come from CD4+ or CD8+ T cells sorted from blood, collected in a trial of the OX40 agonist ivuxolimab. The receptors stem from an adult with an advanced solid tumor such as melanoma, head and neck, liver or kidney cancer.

The CDR3 DNA is TGTGCCAGCAGCTTAATCGAGGGAATTAATGAAAAACTGTTTTTT. Translated: CASSLIEGINEKLFF. The rearrangement joins TRBV11-2 to TRBJ1-4; D is undetermined. The CDR3 is 15 amino acids. Trimming pared 2 bases from V and 4 bases from J, leaving 11 bases between. The V gene's germline CDR1 is SGHAT and CDR2 FQNNGV.

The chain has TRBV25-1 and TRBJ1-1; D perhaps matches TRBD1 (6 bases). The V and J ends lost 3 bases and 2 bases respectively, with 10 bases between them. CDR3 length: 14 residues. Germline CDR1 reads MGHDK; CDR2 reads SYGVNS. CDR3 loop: CASSEGGANTEAFF. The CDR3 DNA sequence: TGTGCCAGCAGTGAGGGGGGGGCTAACACTGAAGCTTTCTTT.

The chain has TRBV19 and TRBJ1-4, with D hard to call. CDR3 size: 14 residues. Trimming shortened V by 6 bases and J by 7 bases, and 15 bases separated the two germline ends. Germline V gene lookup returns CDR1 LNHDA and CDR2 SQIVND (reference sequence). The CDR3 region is CASSRGGQTEKLFF. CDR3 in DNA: TGTGCCAGTAGCCGGGGAGGGCAGACTGAAAAACTGTTTTTT.

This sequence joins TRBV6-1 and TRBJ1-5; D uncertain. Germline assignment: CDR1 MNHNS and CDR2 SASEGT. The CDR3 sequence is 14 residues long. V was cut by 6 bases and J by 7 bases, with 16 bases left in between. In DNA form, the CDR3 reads TGTGCCAGCAGCGCCCCACAGCTATTCCAGCCCCAGCATTTT. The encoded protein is CASSAPQLFQPQHF.

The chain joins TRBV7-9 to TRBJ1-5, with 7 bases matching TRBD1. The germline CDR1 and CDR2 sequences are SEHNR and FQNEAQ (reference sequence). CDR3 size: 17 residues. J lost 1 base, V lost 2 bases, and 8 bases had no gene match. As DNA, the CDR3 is TGTGCCAGCAGCTTATCCAACAGGGGAGGGAGCAATCAGCCCCAGCATTTT. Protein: CASSLSNRGGSNQPQHF.

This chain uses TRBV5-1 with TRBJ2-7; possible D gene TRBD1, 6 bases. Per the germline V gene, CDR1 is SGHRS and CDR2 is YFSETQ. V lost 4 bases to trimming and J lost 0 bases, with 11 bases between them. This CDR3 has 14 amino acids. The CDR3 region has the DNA TGCGCCAGCAGCCCTCAGGGGACCTCCTACGAGCAGTACTTC. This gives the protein CASSPQGTSYEQYF. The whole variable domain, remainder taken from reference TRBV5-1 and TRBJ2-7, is KAGVTQTPRYLIKTRGQQVTLSCSPISGHRSVSWYQQTPGQGLQFLFEYFSETQRNKGNFPGRFSGRQFSNSRSEMNVSTLELGDSALYLCASSPQGTSYEQYFGPGTRLTVT.

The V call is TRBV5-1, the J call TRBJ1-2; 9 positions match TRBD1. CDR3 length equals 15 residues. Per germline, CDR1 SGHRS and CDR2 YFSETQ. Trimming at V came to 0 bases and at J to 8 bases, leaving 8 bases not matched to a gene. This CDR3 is CASSLALGQGGGYTF. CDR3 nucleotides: TGCGCCAGCAGCTTGGCCTTGGGACAGGGTGGAGGCTACACCTTC.

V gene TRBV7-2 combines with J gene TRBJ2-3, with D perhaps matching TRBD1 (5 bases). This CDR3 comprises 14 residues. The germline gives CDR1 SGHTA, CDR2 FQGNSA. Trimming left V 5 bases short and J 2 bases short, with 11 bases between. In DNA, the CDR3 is TGTGCCAGCAGCCCTCCAGGGTTCACAGATACGCAGTATTTT. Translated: CASSPPGFTDTQYF. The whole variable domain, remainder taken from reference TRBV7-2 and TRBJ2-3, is GAGVSQSPSNKVTEKGKDVELRCDPISGHTALYWYRQSLGQGLEFLIYFQGNSAPDKSGLPSDRFSAERTGGSVSTLTIQRTQQEDSAVYLCASSPPGFTDTQYFGPGTRLTVL.

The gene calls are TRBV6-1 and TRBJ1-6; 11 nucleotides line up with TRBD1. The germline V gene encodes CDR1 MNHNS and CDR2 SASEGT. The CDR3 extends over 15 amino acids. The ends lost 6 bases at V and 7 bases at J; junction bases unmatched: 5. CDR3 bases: TGTGCCAGCAGGGAGGACAGGGGGCCCAATTCACCCCTCCACTTT. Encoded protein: CASREDRGPNSPLHF.

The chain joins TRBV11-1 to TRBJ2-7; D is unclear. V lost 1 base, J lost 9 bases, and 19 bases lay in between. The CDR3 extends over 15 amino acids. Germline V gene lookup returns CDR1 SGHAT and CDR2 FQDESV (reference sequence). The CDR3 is CASSLDTIAFGGQYF. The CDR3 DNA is TGTGCCAGCAGCTTAGACACCATTGCCTTCGGCGGGCAGTACTTC.

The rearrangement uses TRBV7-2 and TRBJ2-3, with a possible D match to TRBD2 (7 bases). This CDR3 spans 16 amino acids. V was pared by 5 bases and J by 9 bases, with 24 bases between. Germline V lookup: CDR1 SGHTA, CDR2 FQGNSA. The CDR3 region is CASSPPGGGARGTQYF. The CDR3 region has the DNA TGTGCCAGCAGCCCTCCTGGTGGGGGGGCGAGAGGGACGCAGTATTTT.

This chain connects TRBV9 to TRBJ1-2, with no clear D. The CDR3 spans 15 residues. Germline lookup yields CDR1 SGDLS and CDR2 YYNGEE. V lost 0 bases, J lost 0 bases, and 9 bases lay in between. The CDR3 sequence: CASSVGDTPNYGYTF. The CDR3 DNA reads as TGTGCCAGCAGCGTAGGGGATACACCTAACTATGGCTACACCTTC.

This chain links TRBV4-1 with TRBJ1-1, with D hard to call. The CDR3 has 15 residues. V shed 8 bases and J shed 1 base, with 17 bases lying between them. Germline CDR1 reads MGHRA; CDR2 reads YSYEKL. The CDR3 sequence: CASVKSRVENTEAFF. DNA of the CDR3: TGCGCCAGCGTAAAAAGTAGGGTAGAGAACACTGAAGCTTTCTTT.

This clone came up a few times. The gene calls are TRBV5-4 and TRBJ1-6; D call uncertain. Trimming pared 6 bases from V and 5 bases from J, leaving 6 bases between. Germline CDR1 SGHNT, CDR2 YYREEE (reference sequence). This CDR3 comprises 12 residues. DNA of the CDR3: TGTGCCAGCATGCGGGATAATTCACCCCTCCACTTT. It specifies CASMRDNSPLHF.

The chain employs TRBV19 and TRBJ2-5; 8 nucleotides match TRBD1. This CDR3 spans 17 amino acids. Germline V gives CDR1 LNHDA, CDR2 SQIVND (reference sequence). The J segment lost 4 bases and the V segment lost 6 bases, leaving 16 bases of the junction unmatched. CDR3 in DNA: TGTGCCAGTAGCGATAGGGGTGGCCGACAGGGGACAGAGACCCAGTACTTC. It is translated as CASSDRGGRQGTETQYF. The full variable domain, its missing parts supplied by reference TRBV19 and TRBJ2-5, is DGGITQSPKYLFRKEGQNVTLSCEQNLNHDAMYWYRQDPGQGLRLIYYSQIVNDFQKGDIAEGYSVSREKKESFPLTVTSAQKNPTAFYLCASSDRGGRQGTETQYFGPGTRLLVL.

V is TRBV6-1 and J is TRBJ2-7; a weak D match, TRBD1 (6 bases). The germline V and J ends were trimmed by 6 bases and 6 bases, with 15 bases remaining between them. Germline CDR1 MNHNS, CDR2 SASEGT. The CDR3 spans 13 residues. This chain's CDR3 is CASSRQEDGEQYF. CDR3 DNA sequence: TGTGCCAGCAGCCGACAGGAGGATGGCGAGCAGTACTTC.

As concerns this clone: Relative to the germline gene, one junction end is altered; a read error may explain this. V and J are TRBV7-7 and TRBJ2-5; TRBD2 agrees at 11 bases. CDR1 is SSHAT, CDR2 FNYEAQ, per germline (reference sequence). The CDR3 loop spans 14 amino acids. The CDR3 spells CASSTGLAGETQYF. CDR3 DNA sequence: TGTGCTAGCAGCACCGGACTAGCGGGTGAGACCCAGTACTTC.

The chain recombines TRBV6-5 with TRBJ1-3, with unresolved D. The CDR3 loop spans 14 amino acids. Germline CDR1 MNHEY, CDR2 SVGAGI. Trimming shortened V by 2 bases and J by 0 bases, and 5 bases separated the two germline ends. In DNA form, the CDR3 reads TGTGCCAGCAGTTACGGAGGCTCTGGAAACACCATATATTTT. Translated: CASSYGGSGNTIYF.

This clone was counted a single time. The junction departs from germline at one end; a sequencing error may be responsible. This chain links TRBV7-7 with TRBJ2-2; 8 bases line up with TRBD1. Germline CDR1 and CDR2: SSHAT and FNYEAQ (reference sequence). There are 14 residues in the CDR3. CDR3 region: CASTNDRGPGELFF. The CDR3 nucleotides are TGTGCTAGCACCAATGACAGGGGTCCCGGGGAGCTGTTTTTT.

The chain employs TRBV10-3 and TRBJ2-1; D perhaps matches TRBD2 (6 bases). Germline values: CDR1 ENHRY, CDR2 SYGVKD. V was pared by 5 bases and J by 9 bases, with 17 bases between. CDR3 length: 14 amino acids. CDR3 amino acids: CAISPPTGVGEQFF. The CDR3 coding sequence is TGTGCCATCAGTCCCCCTACGGGGGTCGGTGAGCAGTTCTTC.

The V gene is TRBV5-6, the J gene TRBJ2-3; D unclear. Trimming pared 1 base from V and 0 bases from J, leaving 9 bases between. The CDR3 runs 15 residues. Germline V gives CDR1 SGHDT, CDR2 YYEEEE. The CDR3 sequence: CASSLLEQSTDTQYF. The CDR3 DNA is TGTGCCAGCAGCTTGCTCGAGCAGAGCACAGATACGCAGTATTTT.

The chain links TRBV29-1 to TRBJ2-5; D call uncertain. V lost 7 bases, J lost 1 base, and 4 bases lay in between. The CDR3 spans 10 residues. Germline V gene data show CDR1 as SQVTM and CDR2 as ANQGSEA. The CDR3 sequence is CSGTQETQYF. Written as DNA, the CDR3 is TGCAGCGGGACCCAAGAGACCCAGTACTTC.

CDR3 region: CASSVVGGGYTF. The CDR3 nucleotides read TGTGCCAGCAGCGTAGTAGGGGGAGGCTACACCTTC. The chain combines TRBV9 with TRBJ1-2, with a weak D call TRBD1 (6 bases). The ends were cut back, 0 bases at V and 8 bases at J, with 8 bases in the middle. In germline, CDR1 is SGDLS, CDR2 YYNGEE. The CDR3 sequence is 12 residues long.

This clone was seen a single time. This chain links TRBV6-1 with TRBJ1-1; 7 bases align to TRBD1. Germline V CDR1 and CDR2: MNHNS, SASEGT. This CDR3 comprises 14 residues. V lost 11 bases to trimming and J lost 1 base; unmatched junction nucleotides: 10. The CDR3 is CAARTGQGNTEAFF. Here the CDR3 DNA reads TGTGCCGCCCGGACAGGACAAGGGAACACTGAAGCTTTCTTT.

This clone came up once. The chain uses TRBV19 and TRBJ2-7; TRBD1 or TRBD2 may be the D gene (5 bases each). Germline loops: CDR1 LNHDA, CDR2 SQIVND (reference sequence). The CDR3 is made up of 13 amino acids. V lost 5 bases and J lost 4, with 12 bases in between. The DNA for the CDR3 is TGTGCCAGTAGTCGGGGACCACTTTACGAGCAGTACTTC. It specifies CASSRGPLYEQYF.

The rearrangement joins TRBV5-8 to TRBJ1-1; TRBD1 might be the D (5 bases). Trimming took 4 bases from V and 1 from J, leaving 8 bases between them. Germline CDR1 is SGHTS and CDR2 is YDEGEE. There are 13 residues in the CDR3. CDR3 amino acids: CASSKTENTEAFF. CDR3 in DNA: TGTGCCAGCAGCAAGACAGAGAACACTGAAGCTTTCTTT. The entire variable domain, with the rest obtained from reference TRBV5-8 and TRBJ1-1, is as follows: EAGVTQSPTHLIKTRGQQATLRCSPISGHTSVYWYQQALGLGLQFLLWYDEGEERNRGNFPPRFSGRQFPNYSSELNVNALELEDSALYLCASSKTENTEAFFGQGTRLTVV.

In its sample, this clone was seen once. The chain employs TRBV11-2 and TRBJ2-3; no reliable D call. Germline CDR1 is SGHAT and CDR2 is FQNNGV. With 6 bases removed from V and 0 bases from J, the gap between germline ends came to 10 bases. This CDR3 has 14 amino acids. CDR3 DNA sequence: TGTGCCAGCAGGAATAGCCTTAGCACAGATACGCAGTATTTT. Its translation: CASRNSLSTDTQYF. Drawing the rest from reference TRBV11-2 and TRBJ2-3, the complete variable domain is EAGVAQSPRYKIIEKRQSVAFWCNPISGHATLYWYQQILGQGPKLLIQFQNNGVVDDSQLPKDRFSAERLKGVDSTLKIQPAKLEDSAVYLCASRNSLSTDTQYFGPGTRLTVL.